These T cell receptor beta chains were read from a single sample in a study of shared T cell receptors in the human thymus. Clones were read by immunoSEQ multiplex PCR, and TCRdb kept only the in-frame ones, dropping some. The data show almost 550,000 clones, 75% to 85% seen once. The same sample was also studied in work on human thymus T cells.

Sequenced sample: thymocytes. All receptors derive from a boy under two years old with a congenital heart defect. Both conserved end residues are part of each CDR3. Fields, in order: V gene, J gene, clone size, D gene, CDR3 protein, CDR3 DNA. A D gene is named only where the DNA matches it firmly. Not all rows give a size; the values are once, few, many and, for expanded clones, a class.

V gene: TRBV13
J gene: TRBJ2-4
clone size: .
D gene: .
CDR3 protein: CASSLRGGWGIENIQYF
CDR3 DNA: TGTGCCAGCAGCTTAAGGGGGGGCTGGGGGATTGAAAACATTCAGTACTTC

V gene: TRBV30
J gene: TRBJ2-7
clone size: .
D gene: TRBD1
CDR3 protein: CAWSVTATGDLYEQYF
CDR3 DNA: TGTGCCTGGAGTGTCACAGCAACAGGGGATTTATACGAGCAGTACTTC

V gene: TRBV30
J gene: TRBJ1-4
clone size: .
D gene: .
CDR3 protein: CAWTEYSGTFGEKLFF
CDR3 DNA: TGTGCCTGGACCGAGTACTCCGGGACATTCGGTGAAAAACTGTTTTTT

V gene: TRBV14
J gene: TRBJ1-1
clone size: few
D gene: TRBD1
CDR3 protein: CASSQGSRGDTEAFF
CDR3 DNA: TGTGCCAGCAGCCAGGGCTCCAGGGGGGACACTGAAGCTTTCTTT

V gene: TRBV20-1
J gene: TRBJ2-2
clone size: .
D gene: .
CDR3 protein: CSAGVHGELFF
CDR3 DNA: TGCAGTGCCGGGGTACACGGGGAGCTGTTTTTT

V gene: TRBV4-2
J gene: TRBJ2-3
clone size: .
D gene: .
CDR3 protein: CASSGTRTDTQYF
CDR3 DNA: TGTGCCAGCAGTGGGACTCGCACAGATACGCAGTATTTT

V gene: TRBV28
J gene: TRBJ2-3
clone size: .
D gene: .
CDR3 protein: CASTTPRGNTQYF
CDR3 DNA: TGTGCCAGCACCACACCTAGGGGGAATACGCAGTATTTT

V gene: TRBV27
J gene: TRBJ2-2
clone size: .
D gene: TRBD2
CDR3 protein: CASGLTSGIGAGELFF
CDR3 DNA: TGTGCCAGCGGGTTGACTAGCGGGATAGGGGCCGGGGAGCTGTTTTTT

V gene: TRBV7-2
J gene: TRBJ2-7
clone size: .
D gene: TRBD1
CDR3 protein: CASSLARGLQGASYEQYF
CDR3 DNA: TGTGCCAGCAGCTTAGCGCGGGGTTTACAGGGGGCCTCCTACGAGCAGTACTTC

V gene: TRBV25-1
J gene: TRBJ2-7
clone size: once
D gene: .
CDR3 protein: CASSVQGGYEQYF
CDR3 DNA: TGTGCCAGCAGCGTCCAGGGCGGCTACGAGCAGTACTTC

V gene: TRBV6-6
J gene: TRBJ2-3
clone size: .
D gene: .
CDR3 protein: CASSPLEDTDTQYF
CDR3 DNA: TGTGCCAGCAGTCCCCTGGAGGACACAGATACGCAGTATTTT

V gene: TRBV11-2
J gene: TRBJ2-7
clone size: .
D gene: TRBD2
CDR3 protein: CASSQRREGPKAYEQYF
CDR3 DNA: TGTGCCAGCAGCCAGCGGCGGGAGGGCCCCAAAGCCTACGAGCAGTACTTC

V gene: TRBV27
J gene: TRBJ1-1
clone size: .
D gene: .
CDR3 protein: CASSLGRGTEAFF
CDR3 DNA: TGTGCCAGCAGTTTAGGAAGAGGGACTGAAGCTTTCTTT

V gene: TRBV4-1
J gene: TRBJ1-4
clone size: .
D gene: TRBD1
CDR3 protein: CASRETDRVNEKLFF
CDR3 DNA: TGCGCCAGCAGGGAGACGGACAGGGTCAATGAAAAACTGTTTTTT

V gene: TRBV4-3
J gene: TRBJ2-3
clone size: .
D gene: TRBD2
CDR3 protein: CASSQPTSGSTDTQYF
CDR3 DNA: TGCGCCAGCAGCCAACCAACTAGCGGGAGTACAGATACGCAGTATTTT

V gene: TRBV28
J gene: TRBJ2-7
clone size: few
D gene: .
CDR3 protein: CATGRGRDRDF
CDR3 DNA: TGTGCCACCGGCCGGGGGCGGGACAGAGACTTC

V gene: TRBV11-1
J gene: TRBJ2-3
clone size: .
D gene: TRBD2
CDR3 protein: CASSQTPGTSRDTQYF
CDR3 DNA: TGTGCCAGCAGCCAGACACCCGGGACTAGCAGGGATACGCAGTATTTT

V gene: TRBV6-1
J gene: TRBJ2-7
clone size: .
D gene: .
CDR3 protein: CASSEAEAKYEQYF
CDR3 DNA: TGTGCCAGCAGTGAGGCGGAAGCCAAATACGAGCAGTACTTC

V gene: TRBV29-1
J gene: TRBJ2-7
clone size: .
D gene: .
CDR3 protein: CSGTQGGDEQYF
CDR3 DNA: TGCAGCGGGACCCAAGGGGGAGACGAGCAGTACTTC

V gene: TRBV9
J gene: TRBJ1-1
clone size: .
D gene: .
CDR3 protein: CASSVDPLSRLPNTEAFF
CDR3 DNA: TGTGCCAGCAGCGTAGACCCCTTATCGCGGCTGCCGAACACTGAAGCTTTCTTT

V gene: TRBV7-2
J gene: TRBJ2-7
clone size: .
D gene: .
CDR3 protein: CASSSKGLRSSYEQYF
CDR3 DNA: TGTGCCAGCAGCTCCAAGGGACTCAGGAGCTCCTACGAGCAGTACTTC

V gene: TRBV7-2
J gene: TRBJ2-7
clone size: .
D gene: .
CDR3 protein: CASSLRASVPPLSYEQYF
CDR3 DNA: TGTGCCAGCAGCTTAAGGGCTAGCGTTCCCCCCCTCTCCTACGAGCAGTACTTC

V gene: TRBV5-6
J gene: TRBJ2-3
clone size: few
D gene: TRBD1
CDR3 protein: CASHPYGQGSTDTQYF
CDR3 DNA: TGTGCCAGCCACCCCTATGGACAGGGAAGCACAGATACGCAGTATTTT

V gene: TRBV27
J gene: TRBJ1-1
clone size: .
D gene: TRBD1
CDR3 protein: CATQTGLMNTEAFF
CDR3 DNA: TGTGCCACCCAGACAGGGTTGATGAACACTGAAGCTTTCTTT

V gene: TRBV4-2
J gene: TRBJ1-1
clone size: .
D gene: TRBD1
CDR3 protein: CASSQEVTQGATEAFF
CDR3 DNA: TGTGCCAGCAGCCAAGAAGTAACACAGGGGGCTACTGAAGCTTTCTTT

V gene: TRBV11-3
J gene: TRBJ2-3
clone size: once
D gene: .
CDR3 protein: CASSLVGRQGTDTQYF
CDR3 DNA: TGTGCCAGCAGCTTAGTAGGTCGTCAGGGAACAGATACGCAGTATTTT

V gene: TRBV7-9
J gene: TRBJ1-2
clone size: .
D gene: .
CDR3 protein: CASSARQQGSDPYYGYTF
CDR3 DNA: TGTGCCAGCAGCGCCCGACAACAGGGAAGCGACCCCTACTATGGCTACACCTTC

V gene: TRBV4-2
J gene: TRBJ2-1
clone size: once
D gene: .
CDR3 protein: CASRETGSSYNEQFF
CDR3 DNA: TGTGCCAGCCGCGAAACAGGGAGCTCCTACAATGAGCAGTTCTTC

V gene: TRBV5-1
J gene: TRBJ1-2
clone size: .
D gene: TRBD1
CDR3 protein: CASSETGQGAGYGYTF
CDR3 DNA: TGCGCCAGCAGCGAAACGGGACAGGGGGCTGGCTATGGCTACACCTTC

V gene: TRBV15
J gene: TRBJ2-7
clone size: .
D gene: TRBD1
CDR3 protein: CATSRTGGDEQYF
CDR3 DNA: TGTGCCACCAGCAGGACAGGGGGCGACGAGCAGTACTTC

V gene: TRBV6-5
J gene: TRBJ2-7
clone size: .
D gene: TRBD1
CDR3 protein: CASTQHRGRFEQYF
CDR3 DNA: TGTGCCAGCACCCAACACAGGGGGCGTTTCGAGCAGTACTTC

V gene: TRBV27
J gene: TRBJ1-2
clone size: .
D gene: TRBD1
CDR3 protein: CASSSGGRGGYTF
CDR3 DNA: TGTGCCAGCAGTTCAGGGGGCAGGGGTGGCTACACCTTC

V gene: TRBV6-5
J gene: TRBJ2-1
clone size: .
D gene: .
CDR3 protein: CASSYSPGGGDEQFF
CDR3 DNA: TGTGCCAGCAGTTACTCGCCGGGGGGCGGGGATGAGCAGTTCTTC

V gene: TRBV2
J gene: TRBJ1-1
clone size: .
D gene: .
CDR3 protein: CATLKGRVGLNTEAFF
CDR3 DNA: TGTGCCACCTTAAAGGGGAGGGTGGGCCTGAACACTGAAGCTTTCTTT

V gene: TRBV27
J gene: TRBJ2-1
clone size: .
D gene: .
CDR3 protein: CASSLSRGRGDEQFF
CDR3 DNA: TGTGCCAGCAGTTTATCGAGAGGGAGAGGCGATGAGCAGTTCTTC

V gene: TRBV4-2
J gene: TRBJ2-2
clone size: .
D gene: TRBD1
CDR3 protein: CASSKPETGSENTGELFF
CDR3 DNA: TGTGCCAGCAGCAAACCTGAGACAGGGAGTGAGAACACCGGGGAGCTGTTTTTT

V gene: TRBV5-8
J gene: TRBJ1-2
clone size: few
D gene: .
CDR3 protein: CASSFRRGWNYGYTF
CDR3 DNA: TGTGCCAGCAGCTTTCGCAGGGGCTGGAACTATGGCTACACCTTC

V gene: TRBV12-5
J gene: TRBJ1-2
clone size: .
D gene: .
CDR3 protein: CATTGFARSYGYTF
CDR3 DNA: TGTGCTACCACCGGGTTTGCAAGATCTTATGGCTACACCTTC

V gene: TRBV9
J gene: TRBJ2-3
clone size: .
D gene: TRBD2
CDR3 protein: CASSALLAGGPRTDTQYF
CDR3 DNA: TGTGCCAGCAGCGCGCTACTAGCGGGAGGGCCGAGAACAGATACGCAGTATTTT

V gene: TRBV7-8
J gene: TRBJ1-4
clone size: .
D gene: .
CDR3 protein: CASSSQGSEKLFF
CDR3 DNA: TGTGCCAGCAGCTCGCAGGGATCCGAAAAACTGTTTTTT

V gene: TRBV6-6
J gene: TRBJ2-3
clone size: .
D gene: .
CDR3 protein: CASSPRGTDTQYF
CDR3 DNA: TGTGCCAGCAGCCCCCGGGGCACAGATACGCAGTATTTT

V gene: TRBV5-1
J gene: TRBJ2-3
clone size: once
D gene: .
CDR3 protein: CASVGGAGTDTQYF
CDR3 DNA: TGCGCCAGCGTAGGGGGGGCGGGCACAGATACGCAGTATTTT

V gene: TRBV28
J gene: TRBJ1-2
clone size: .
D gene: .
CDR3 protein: CASSLAPGADGFDGYTF
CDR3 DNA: TGTGCCAGCAGTCTCGCGCCAGGGGCCGATGGATTTGACGGCTACACCTTC

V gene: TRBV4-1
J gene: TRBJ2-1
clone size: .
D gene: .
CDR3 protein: CASSQAGVAYNEQFF
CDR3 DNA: TGCGCCAGCAGCCAAGCGGGAGTCGCCTACAATGAGCAGTTCTTC

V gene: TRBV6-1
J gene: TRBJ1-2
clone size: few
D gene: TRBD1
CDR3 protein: CASRVQGFRYGYTF
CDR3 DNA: TGTGCCAGCAGAGTACAGGGGTTCCGGTATGGCTACACCTTC

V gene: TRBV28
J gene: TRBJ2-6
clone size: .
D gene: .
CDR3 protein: CASRGWAEPYSGANVLTF
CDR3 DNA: TGTGCCAGCAGGGGCTGGGCCGAGCCCTACTCTGGGGCCAACGTCCTGACTTTC

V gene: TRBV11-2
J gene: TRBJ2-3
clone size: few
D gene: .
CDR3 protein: CASSLGLAGMNTDTQYF
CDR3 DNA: TGTGCCAGCAGCTTAGGACTCGCGGGGATGAACACAGATACGCAGTATTTT

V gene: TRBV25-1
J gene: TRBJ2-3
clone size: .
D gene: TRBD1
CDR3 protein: CASSGPGQGSPDTQYF
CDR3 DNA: TGTGCCAGCAGTGGCCCGGGACAGGGGTCGCCAGATACGCAGTATTTT

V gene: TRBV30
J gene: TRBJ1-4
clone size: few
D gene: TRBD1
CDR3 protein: CAWSVRQGAPNEKLFF
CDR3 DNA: TGTGCCTGGAGTGTACGACAGGGGGCGCCTAATGAAAAACTGTTTTTT

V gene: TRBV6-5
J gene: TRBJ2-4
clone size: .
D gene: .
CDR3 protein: CASKGEGTAKNIQYF
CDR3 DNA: TGTGCCAGCAAGGGGGAGGGGACGGCCAAAAACATTCAGTACTTC

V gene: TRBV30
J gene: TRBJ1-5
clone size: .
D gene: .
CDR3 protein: CAWESPIGSNQPQHF
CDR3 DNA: TGTGCCTGGGAATCCCCGATCGGGAGCAATCAGCCCCAGCATTTT

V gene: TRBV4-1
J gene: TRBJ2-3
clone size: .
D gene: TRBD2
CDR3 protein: CASSRQREGGDTQYF
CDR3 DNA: TGCGCCAGCAGCCGCCAGCGGGAGGGGGGAGATACGCAGTATTTT